These 30 T cell receptor beta chains were all obtained from the same sample, sequenced in a study of human T cells and chemical hapten exposure. TCRdb redid the calling of the RACE reads with MiXCR, one entry per CDR3 protein. This table holds 200,000 to 300,000 distinct CDR3 sequences, about 9.4% found once. Time point of the sample: pre-sensitization, week 0. Treatment denoted: therapeutic diphenylcyclopropenone sensitization with weekly scalp DPC. Sequencing used whole blood, obtained in connection with sensitization to the hapten diphenylcyclopropenone (DPC). The receptors stem from a woman between 35 and 50 years old with alopecia areata. Some clones in this sample may be carry-over from other donors' samples.

J is TRBJ2-5 and V is TRBV30; D tentatively fits TRBD1 or TRBD2 (5 bases each). The V and J ends lost 5 bases and 2 bases respectively, with 9 bases between them. The germline V gene has CDR1 GTSNPN and CDR2 SVGIG (reference sequence). The CDR3 consists of 12 residues. The CDR3 bases are TGTGCCTGGGACAGCGGTCAAGAGACCCAGTACTTC. Translated, it gives CAWDSGQETQYF.

This clonotype appeared a single time. This chain joins TRBV18 and TRBJ1-4; D is unresolved. CDR1 KGHSH and CDR2 LQKENI come from the germline V gene. The CDR3 has 16 residues. The germline V and J ends were trimmed by 2 bases and 8 bases, with 18 bases remaining between them. CDR3 coding DNA: TGTGCCAGCTCACCAAATAATGCTCGGCCGAAAGAAAAACTGTTTTTT. Protein product: CASSPNNARPKEKLFF.

This clonotype was counted a few times. This chain connects TRBV10-3 to TRBJ1-1; 7 bases align to TRBD1. V was pared by 0 bases and J by 3 bases, with 7 bases of the junction left unmatched. This CDR3 is 16 amino acids long. Germline loops: CDR1 ENHRY, CDR2 SYGVKD. CDR3: CAISESQGRGDTEAFF. The CDR3 DNA reads TGTGCCATCAGTGAGTCACAGGGGAGAGGGGACACTGAAGCTTTCTTT.

The V and J genes are TRBV6-2 or TRBV6-3 and TRBJ2-7; D perhaps matches TRBD2 (5 bases). Germline-derived CDR1 and CDR2 are MNHEY and SVGEGT. The CDR3 is 17 amino acids. V was cut by 3 bases and J by 0 bases, with 18 bases left in between. DNA for the CDR3: TGTGCCAGCAGTTATATGGGAAGCGGACCCTCCTCCTACGAGCAGTACTTC. It codes for CASSYMGSGPSSYEQYF.

This chain uses TRBV7-2 with TRBJ1-2; D gene ambiguous. The CDR3 length is 15 residues. Germline loops: CDR1 SGHTA, CDR2 FQGNSA. The V and J ends lost 5 bases and 4 bases respectively, with 17 bases between them. CDR3 sequence reads: CASSPYSGVRYGYTF. In DNA, the CDR3 is TGTGCCAGCAGCCCCTACTCCGGGGTACGCTATGGCTACACCTTC.

This clonotype was counted ten times or more. This chain connects TRBV6-1 to TRBJ2-2; 9 nucleotides agree with TRBD1. The ends lost 1 base at V and 3 bases at J; junction bases unmatched: 0. CDR3 size: 15 residues. Germline loops: CDR1 MNHNS, CDR2 SASEGT. The CDR3 sequence: CASSEGTGDTGELFF. Written as DNA, the CDR3 is TGTGCCAGCAGTGAAGGGACAGGGGACACCGGGGAGCTGTTTTTT.

For the CDR3, the DNA is TGCGCCAGCAGCCCCCTACTGACCGCGAACACTGAAGCTTTCTTT. It translates to CASSPLLTANTEAFF. The chain joins TRBV5-1 to TRBJ1-1; D is uncertain. The germline V gene has CDR1 SGHRS and CDR2 YFSETQ. This CDR3 is 15 amino acids long. V lost 4 bases and J 1 base, leaving 14 bases between the germline ends.

This clonotype was found many times. V and J are TRBV20-1 and TRBJ2-7; 7 bases align to TRBD2. CDR3 length equals 12 residues. The germline CDR1 and CDR2 sequences are DFQATT and SNEGSKA (reference sequence). Unmatched junction bases numbered 4, after V lost 5 bases and J lost 3 bases. The CDR3 here is CSARASGYEQYF. CDR3 in DNA: TGCAGTGCTCGCGCTAGCGGCTACGAGCAGTACTTC.

A few counts support this clonotype. This sequence joins TRBV20-1 and TRBJ2-7; D remains ambiguous. V gave up 4 bases and J gave up 3 bases, with 13 bases separating them. Germline V gene data show CDR1 as DFQATT and CDR2 as SNEGSKA (reference sequence). This CDR3 is 13 amino acids long. DNA for the CDR3: TGCAGTGCTACTAGACCCGGATTCTACGAGCAGTACTTC. It encodes CSATRPGFYEQYF.

The rearrangement joins TRBV20-1 to TRBJ2-3; 9 bases match TRBD2. J was trimmed by 4 bases and V by 5 bases; bases with no gene match: 7. The CDR3 runs 14 residues. The V gene's germline CDR1 is DFQATT and CDR2 SNEGSKA (reference sequence). This CDR3 is CSAPDVAGADTQYF. CDR3 bases: TGCAGTGCTCCGGACGTAGCGGGAGCAGATACGCAGTATTTT.

The rearrangement links TRBV7-3 to TRBJ2-3; 11 bases are shared with TRBD2. The CDR3 extends over 16 amino acids. The germline V gene encodes CDR1 SGHTA and CDR2 FQGTGA. Trimming took 1 base from V and 6 from J; bases not matched to a gene: 6. CDR3 in amino acids: CASSLNSLAGGDTQYF. CDR3 DNA sequence: TGTGCCAGCAGCTTAAATTCGCTAGCGGGAGGTGATACGCAGTATTTT. The variable domain in full, with the rest retrieved from reference TRBV7-3 and TRBJ2-3, is GAGVSQTPSNKVTEKGKYVELRCDPISGHTALYWYRQSLGQGPEFLIYFQGTGAADDSGLPNDRFFAVRPEGSVSTLKIQRTERGDSAVYLCASSLNSLAGGDTQYFGPGTRLTVL.

This clonotype appeared a few times. The chain is built from TRBV20-1 and TRBJ2-3; 9 bases align to TRBD2. This CDR3 spans 13 amino acids. With 6 bases clipped from V and 5 bases from J, the junction kept 6 bases outside the gene matches. The germline gives CDR1 DFQATT, CDR2 SNEGSKA (reference sequence). CDR3 region: CSANSGRRDTQYF. The CDR3 nucleotides read TGCAGTGCAAACAGCGGGAGGAGAGATACGCAGTATTTT.

This clonotype has just a few counts. The chain is built from TRBV6-5 and TRBJ2-7; a possible D gene is TRBD1 (5 bases). The germline V gene encodes CDR1 MNHEY and CDR2 SVGAGI. V lost 6 bases to trimming and J lost 0 bases, with 9 bases between them. The CDR3 is 13 amino acids. CDR3 protein: CASSQGISYEQYF. The CDR3 nucleotides are TGTGCCAGCAGCCAGGGAATCTCCTACGAGCAGTACTTC.

This clonotype is termed medium-sized. V usage is TRBV6-1 and J usage is TRBJ2-6, with D unclear. CDR3 length: 15 residues. V shed 3 bases and J shed 0 bases, with 6 bases lying between them. From germline, CDR1 is MNHNS and CDR2 SASEGT. CDR3 loop: CASSDQSSGANVLTF. The DNA for the CDR3 is TGTGCCAGCAGTGACCAGAGCTCTGGGGCCAACGTCCTGACTTTC.

This clonotype has just a few counts. The V gene is TRBV6-5, the J gene TRBJ1-5, with D tentatively TRBD1 (5 bases). The length of the CDR3 is 14 residues. Trimming shortened V by 8 bases and J by 2 bases, and 13 bases separated the two germline ends. Germline V lookup: CDR1 MNHEY, CDR2 SVGAGI. Here the CDR3 DNA reads TGTGCCAGCGGCCCGGGGGTAGGCAATCAGCCCCAGCATTTT. Its protein is CASGPGVGNQPQHF.

This clonotype came up a few times. The chain is built from TRBV7-9 and TRBJ1-1; TRBD1 is a possible D gene (5 bases). CDR1 and CDR2 from the germline V gene are SEHNR and FQNEAQ (reference sequence). The CDR3 is 13 amino acids. The ends were cut back, 5 bases at V and 11 bases at J, with 18 bases in the middle. The CDR3, as DNA: TGTGCCAGCAGCCCCCCGGGGACCACCCGGGCTTTCTTT. Translating gives CASSPPGTTRAFF.

The chain links TRBV27 to TRBJ1-6; D call uncertain. The CDR3 runs to 18 residues. V lost 1 base, J lost 4 bases, and 17 bases lay in between. Germline V gene sequence: CDR1 MNHEY, CDR2 SMNVEV (reference sequence). CDR3 in amino acids: CASSLFSGREIYNSPLHF. The CDR3 region has the DNA TGTGCCAGCAGTTTATTTAGCGGGCGGGAAATTTATAATTCACCCCTCCACTTT.

In this sample, this clonotype turned up a few times. This chain joins TRBV5-8 and TRBJ2-3, with 11 nucleotides matching TRBD2. V shed 0 bases and J 5 bases; nucleotides not matched to a gene: 5. The length of the CDR3 is 16 residues. The V gene's germline CDR1 is SGHTS and CDR2 YDEGEE. CDR3 in amino acids: CASSLGLAGLGDTQYF. The DNA for the CDR3 is TGTGCCAGCAGCTTGGGACTAGCGGGACTCGGAGATACGCAGTATTTT.

V and J are TRBV7-9 and TRBJ1-1; D is unclear. V shed 5 bases and J shed 0 bases, with 10 bases lying between them. The CDR3 totals 14 residues. From germline, CDR1 is SEHNR and CDR2 FQNEAQ (reference sequence). The CDR3 sequence is CASSIWTVNTEAFF. CDR3 sequence (DNA): TGTGCCAGCAGCATATGGACCGTGAACACTGAAGCTTTCTTT.

Here the CDR3 reads CASSLGSTSAGEQFF. In nucleotides, the CDR3 is TGTGCCAGCAGCTTAGGTAGTACTAGCGCTGGTGAGCAGTTCTTC. The rearrangement uses TRBV7-2 and TRBJ2-1, with TRBD2 matching 7 bases. The CDR3 is made up of 15 amino acids. The V and J ends lost 1 base and 9 bases, in that order; junction bases with no gene match: 9. Germline values: CDR1 SGHTA, CDR2 FQGNSA.

This clonotype was seen a handful of times. The genes are TRBV20-1 and TRBJ2-5; either TRBD1 or TRBD2 may supply D (6 bases each). V dropped 5 bases and J dropped 2 bases, with 21 bases sitting between them. Germline CDR1 and CDR2: DFQATT and SNEGSKA (reference sequence). The CDR3 loop spans 16 amino acids. CDR3 sequence reads: CSAFRGGRGPQETQYF. CDR3 in DNA: TGCAGTGCTTTCCGAGGGGGGCGCGGGCCTCAAGAGACCCAGTACTTC.

This clonotype appeared a few times. The J gene is TRBJ1-4, the V gene TRBV28; the D gene is possibly TRBD1 (5 bases). Germline V gene lookup returns CDR1 MDHEN and CDR2 SYDVKM. CDR3 length equals 14 residues. Trimming took off 3 bases at V and 8 bases at J, with 13 bases between the two ends. CDR3 sequence: CASSLGQQREKLFF. CDR3 DNA: TGTGCCAGCAGTTTGGGGCAGCAGAGGGAAAAACTGTTTTTT. Supplemented by reference TRBV28 and TRBJ1-4, the full variable domain reads DVKVTQSSRYLVKRTGEKVFLECVQDMDHENMFWYRQDPGLGLRLIYFSYDVKMKEKGDIPEGYSVSREKKERFSLILESASTNQTSMYLCASSLGQQREKLFFGSGTQLSVL.

The sample holds a few counts of this clonotype. This sequence joins TRBV24-1 and TRBJ1-5; no firm D call. The CDR3 loop spans 13 amino acids. V was trimmed by 4 bases and J by 3 bases, leaving 6 bases between them. The germline V gene has CDR1 KGHDR and CDR2 SFDVKD. The CDR3, as DNA: TGTGCCACCAGTGAACAGCCCAATCAGCCCCAGCATTTT. It codes for CATSEQPNQPQHF.

There are a few counts of this clonotype. CDR3 DNA: TGTGCCAGCAGTTACTCGCAGCTACTCTATGGCTACACCTTC. This codes for CASSYSQLLYGYTF. The rearrangement joins TRBV6-2 or TRBV6-3 to TRBJ1-2; no reliable D call. Germline CDR1 reads MNHEY; CDR2 reads SVGEGT. This CDR3 spans 14 amino acids. Trimming removed 0 bases at V and 4 bases at J, with 9 bases between.

This clonotype was detected many times. CDR3 coding DNA: TGTGCCAGCGGACGGGACAGGGTTAAGGAGCAGTACTTC. This sequence encodes CASGRDRVKEQYF. The chain couples TRBV28 to TRBJ2-7, with 9 bases identical to TRBD1. The CDR3 loop spans 13 amino acids. Germline values: CDR1 MDHEN, CDR2 SYDVKM. V was clipped by 8 bases and J by 7 bases; unmatched bases: 9. Variable domain in full (rest from reference TRBV28 and TRBJ2-7): DVKVTQSSRYLVKRTGEKVFLECVQDMDHENMFWYRQDPGLGLRLIYFSYDVKMKEKGDIPEGYSVSREKKERFSLILESASTNQTSMYLCASGRDRVKEQYFGPGTRLTVT.

The table lists this clonotype with a few counts. CDR3 residues: CATSDFRRGRANQETQYF. The CDR3 DNA sequence: TGTGCCACCAGTGATTTTCGGAGAGGCAGGGCGAATCAAGAGACCCAGTACTTC. The J gene is TRBJ2-5, the V gene TRBV24-1; D possibly corresponds to TRBD1 (5 bases). CDR3 length: 18 amino acids. Germline V lookup: CDR1 KGHDR, CDR2 SFDVKD. V was trimmed by 1 base and J by 2 bases, leaving 19 bases between them.

This clonotype was counted only a few times. V and J are TRBV29-1 and TRBJ1-1, with 7 bases lining up with TRBD1. The CDR3 is 12 residues long. J gave up 6 bases and V 7 bases, and 8 bases lay outside the gene matches. Germline values: CDR1 SQVTM, CDR2 ANQGSEA. CDR3 in amino acids: CSGTGEEAEAFF. The CDR3 nucleotides read TGCAGCGGAACAGGGGAAGAGGCTGAAGCTTTCTTT. The full variable domain, in which reference TRBV29-1 and TRBJ1-1 provide the parts outside the CDR3, is SAVISQKPSRDICQRGTSLTIQCQVDSQVTMMFWYRQQPGQSLTLIATANQGSEATYESGFVIDKFPISRPNLTFSTLTVSNMSPEDSSIYLCSGTGEEAEAFFGQGTRLTVV.

This clonotype was recorded many times. CDR3 coding DNA: TGCAGTGCTAGAGTTCTAGCGGCACCTTCGGGCGAGCAGTACTTC. Translating gives CSARVLAAPSGEQYF. The rearrangement joins TRBV20-1 to TRBJ2-7; 7 bases align to TRBD2. V was pared by 1 base and J by 6 bases, with 12 bases of the junction left unmatched. Germline loops: CDR1 DFQATT, CDR2 SNEGSKA (reference sequence). The CDR3 spans 15 residues.

This clonotype appeared a few times. The V gene is TRBV6-5, the J gene TRBJ1-1, with D tentatively TRBD1 (5 bases). The germline V gene has CDR1 MNHEY and CDR2 SVGAGI. The CDR3 contains 16 residues. Trimming removed 8 bases at V and 3 bases at J, with 22 bases between. The CDR3 coding sequence is TGTGCCAGCGCGGGCCTGACAGCGTCGACGGACACTGAAGCTTTCTTT. Its translation is CASAGLTASTDTEAFF.

The genes are TRBV4-1 and TRBJ1-4; D may be TRBD1 (6 bases). This CDR3 is built from 15 residues. V dropped 0 bases and J dropped 7 bases, with 12 bases sitting between them. Germline assignment: CDR1 MGHRA and CDR2 YSYEKL. The CDR3 loop is CASSQDGQGREKLFF. CDR3 nucleotide sequence: TGCGCCAGCAGCCAAGATGGGCAGGGGCGTGAAAAACTGTTTTTT.